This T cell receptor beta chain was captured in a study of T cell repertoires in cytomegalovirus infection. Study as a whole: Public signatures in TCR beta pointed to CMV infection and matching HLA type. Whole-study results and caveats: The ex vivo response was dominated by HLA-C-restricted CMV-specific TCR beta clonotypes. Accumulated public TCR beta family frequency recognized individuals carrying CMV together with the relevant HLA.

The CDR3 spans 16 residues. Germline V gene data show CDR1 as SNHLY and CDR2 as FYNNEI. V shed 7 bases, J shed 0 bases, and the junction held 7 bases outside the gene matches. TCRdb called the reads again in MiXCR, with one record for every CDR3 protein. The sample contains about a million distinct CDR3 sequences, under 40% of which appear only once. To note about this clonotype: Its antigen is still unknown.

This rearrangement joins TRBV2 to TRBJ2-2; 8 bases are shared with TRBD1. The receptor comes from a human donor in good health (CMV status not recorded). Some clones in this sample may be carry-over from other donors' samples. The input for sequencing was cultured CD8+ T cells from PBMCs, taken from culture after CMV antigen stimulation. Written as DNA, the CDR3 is TGTGCCAGCATAAGGCAGGGGGCGTCGAACACCGGGGAGCTGTTTTTT. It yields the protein CASIRQGASNTGELFF.